These 18 T cell receptor beta chains originate from one sample sequenced in a study of OX40 agonist ivuxolimab in advanced cancers. Libraries were prepared by immunoSEQ multiplex PCR; TCRdb keeps only in-frame clonotypes and omits some of them. The sample holds some 100,000 clones, 90% seen once. The sample consisted of CD4+ or CD8+ T cells sorted from blood, taken in a trial of the OX40 agonist ivuxolimab. The source is an adult with an advanced solid tumor such as melanoma, head and neck, liver or kidney cancer.

This clone came up once. The chain employs TRBV30 and TRBJ2-7, with no clear D. CDR3 size: 14 residues. The V gene's germline CDR1 is GTSNPN and CDR2 SVGIG (reference sequence). V gave up 4 bases and J gave up 4 bases, with 17 bases separating them. In DNA, the CDR3 is TGTGCCTGGAAGGCCCTCGGAGAAGTTTACGAGCAGTACTTC. This codes for CAWKALGEVYEQYF.

The chain couples TRBV29-1 to TRBJ1-2; D unclear. From germline, CDR1 is SQVTM and CDR2 ANQGSEA. Trimming took off 6 bases at V and 5 bases at J, with 13 bases between the two ends. This CDR3 region has 12 residues. In DNA, the CDR3 is TGCAGCGTATCGGAGGGAGGGTATGGCTACACCTTC. Protein: CSVSEGGYGYTF.

J is TRBJ1-2 and V is TRBV5-4; 12 nucleotides match TRBD1. Germline V gene lookup returns CDR1 SGHNT and CDR2 YYREEE (reference sequence). This CDR3 is 17 amino acids long. With 0 bases clipped from V and 2 bases from J, the junction kept 5 bases outside the gene matches. CDR3 region: CASSLGGGQGANYGYTF. DNA for the CDR3: TGTGCCAGCAGCTTGGGAGGGGGACAGGGGGCAAACTATGGCTACACCTTC. Based on the CDR3 plus reference TRBV5-4 and TRBJ1-2, the full variable domain is ETGVTQSPTHLIKTRGQQVTLRCSSQSGHNTVSWYQQALGQGPQFIFQYYREEENGRGNFPPRFSGLQFPNYSSELNVNALELDDSALYLCASSLGGGQGANYGYTFGSGTRLTVV.

The chain uses TRBV11-2 and TRBJ1-2; the match to TRBD1 covers 10 bases. Germline V gene sequence: CDR1 SGHAT, CDR2 FQNNGV. J gave up 7 bases and V 3 bases, and 14 bases lay outside the gene matches. This CDR3 comprises 17 residues. The CDR3 DNA is TGTGCCAGCAGCTTGGACCCCGCTGGGACAGGGGTGCTTGGCTACACCTTC. It is translated as CASSLDPAGTGVLGYTF. Full variable domain (rest looked up from reference TRBV11-2 and TRBJ1-2): EAGVAQSPRYKIIEKRQSVAFWCNPISGHATLYWYQQILGQGPKLLIQFQNNGVVDDSQLPKDRFSAERLKGVDSTLKIQPAKLEDSAVYLCASSLDPAGTGVLGYTFGSGTRLTVV.

The rearrangement uses TRBV18 and TRBJ2-1; D ambiguous. The CDR3 length is 17 residues. V was trimmed by 0 bases and J by 3 bases, leaving 15 bases between them. Germline V gene sequence: CDR1 KGHSH, CDR2 LQKENI. The DNA of the CDR3 is TGTGCCAGCTCACCACCGATGCAGACCGTCCTCTACAATGAGCAGTTCTTC. Translated: CASSPPMQTVLYNEQFF.

The chain is built from TRBV5-1 and TRBJ1-2, with 10 bases matching TRBD1. The germline V gene has CDR1 SGHRS and CDR2 YFSETQ. V was clipped by 4 bases and J by 7 bases; unmatched bases: 4. This CDR3 region has 13 residues. The CDR3, as DNA: TGCGCCAGCAGCCCGGGACAGGGGATTGGCTACACCTTC. Residues: CASSPGQGIGYTF.

This clone was seen more than once but under ten times. This chain uses TRBV5-1 with TRBJ2-1, with 8 bases lining up with TRBD1. The trim removed 4 bases at V and 6 bases at J, leaving 9 bases unmatched. Germline values: CDR1 SGHRS, CDR2 YFSETQ. This CDR3 region has 15 residues. The CDR3: CASSPRQGRLNEQFF. CDR3 sequence (DNA): TGCGCCAGCAGCCCAAGACAGGGGAGACTCAATGAGCAGTTCTTC.

This clone has only a few counts. The chain has TRBV6-6 and TRBJ2-1; D perhaps matches TRBD1 (6 bases). Germline CDR1 MNHNY, CDR2 SVGAGI (reference sequence). V lost 6 bases to trimming and J lost 0 bases, with 12 bases between them. This CDR3 is built from 15 residues. The CDR3 DNA reads as TGTGCCAGCAGAAGGGAAGGGGGCTCCTACAATGAGCAGTTCTTC. It specifies CASRREGGSYNEQFF.

V is TRBV18 and J is TRBJ1-3; tentatively, D is TRBD1 (5 bases). V lost 2 bases, J lost 2 bases, and 10 bases lay in between. This CDR3 has 15 amino acids. CDR1 KGHSH and CDR2 LQKENI come from the germline V gene. The DNA of the CDR3 is TGTGCCAGCTCACCATCCACAGGTCCTGGAAACACCATATATTTT. Residues: CASSPSTGPGNTIYF.

The chain joins TRBV7-2 to TRBJ2-3; no clear D gene. The germline V gene encodes CDR1 SGHTA and CDR2 FQGNSA. The CDR3 length is 14 residues. Trimming shortened V by 7 bases and J by 5 bases, and 16 bases separated the two germline ends. CDR3 sequence (DNA): TGTGCCAGCATCGTCGGTGGGCCCGTAGATACGCAGTATTTT. This sequence encodes CASIVGGPVDTQYF.

This chain connects TRBV5-1 to TRBJ2-7, with TRBD1 identical over 10 bases. The length of the CDR3 is 14 residues. Germline V CDR1 and CDR2: SGHRS, YFSETQ. V shed 0 bases and J 7 bases; nucleotides not matched to a gene: 4. CDR3 DNA: TGCGCCAGCAGCTTGGTGGGGACAGGGGTTGAGCAGTACTTC. Amino acid sequence: CASSLVGTGVEQYF.

This chain uses TRBV28 with TRBJ2-2; possibly TRBD2 for D (5 bases). Germline CDR1 and CDR2: MDHEN and SYDVKM. CDR3 length equals 14 residues. V lost 7 bases to trimming and J lost 5 bases, with 14 bases between them. The CDR3 bases are TGTGCCAGCACCAAGAGGGCGCAGACCGGGGAGCTGTTTTTT. Its protein is CASTKRAQTGELFF.

The chain joins TRBV30 to TRBJ2-2; no firm D call. CDR3 size: 12 residues. The germline CDR1 and CDR2 sequences are GTSNPN and SVGIG (reference sequence). With 8 bases removed from V and 4 bases from J, the gap between germline ends came to 11 bases. Here the CDR3 reads CARKGRTGELFF. The CDR3 DNA follows: TGTGCCCGGAAGGGTCGCACCGGGGAGCTGTTTTTT.

This clone is a singleton in its sample. This chain uses TRBV5-1 with TRBJ2-3, with 7 positions matching TRBD2. The CDR3 length is 16 residues. J lost 1 base, V lost 0 bases, and 5 bases had no gene match. Germline V gene lookup returns CDR1 SGHRS and CDR2 YFSETQ. The CDR3 spells CASSLAESGGTDTQYF. CDR3 DNA sequence: TGCGCCAGCAGCTTGGCCGAGAGCGGGGGCACAGATACGCAGTATTTT.

This chain links TRBV7-2 with TRBJ2-1; D remains ambiguous. The germline V gene has CDR1 SGHTA and CDR2 FQGNSA. V was pared by 0 bases and J by 3 bases, with 12 bases between. The CDR3 runs 16 residues. The CDR3 here is CASSLAQVWGYNEQFF. CDR3 coding DNA: TGTGCCAGCAGCTTAGCGCAGGTATGGGGCTACAATGAGCAGTTCTTC.

This chain uses TRBV6-5 with TRBJ2-7, with D possibly called TRBD1 or TRBD2 (6 bases each). The CDR3 contains 14 residues. The germline CDR1 and CDR2 sequences are MNHEY and SVGAGI. Trimming removed 6 bases at V and 0 bases at J, with 12 bases between. The CDR3 sequence: CASRGAGSSYEQYF. The CDR3 DNA reads as TGTGCCAGCAGGGGGGCGGGGAGCTCCTACGAGCAGTACTTC.

This chain connects TRBV19 to TRBJ1-5, with D possibly TRBD1 on 5 matching bases. CDR1 is LNHDA and CDR2 is SQIVND in the germline V gene (reference sequence). The CDR3 consists of 14 residues. V lost 4 bases and J lost 5, with 12 bases in between. CDR3 in amino acids: CASSRRGEYQPQHF. CDR3 nucleotide sequence: TGTGCCAGTAGTAGACGGGGGGAGTATCAGCCCCAGCATTTT.

The chain uses TRBV5-6 and TRBJ1-2; D call uncertain. V shed 0 bases and J shed 6 bases, with 6 bases lying between them. Germline-derived CDR1 and CDR2 are SGHDT and YYEEEE. This CDR3 region has 12 residues. CDR3 residues: CASSLVADGYTF. The CDR3 DNA reads TGTGCCAGCAGCTTGGTGGCAGATGGCTACACCTTC. Together with reference TRBV5-6 and TRBJ1-2, the CDR3 gives the full variable domain: DAGVTQSPTHLIKTRGQQVTLRCSPKSGHDTVSWYQQALGQGPQFIFQYYEEEERQRGNFPDRFSGHQFPNYSSELNVNALLLGDSALYLCASSLVADGYTFGSGTRLTVV.